This T cell receptor beta chain was captured by sequencing in a study of blood T cell repertoires in COVID-19 (TCRdb year 2020). Concerning the study at large: Collaborator samples came from the United States, Italy and Spain and covered acute and convalescent phases of COVID-19. Subjects who had been exposed to COVID-19, were actively infected with it, or had recovered from it provided the deeply sampled blood TCRbeta repertoires that made up the dataset. The sample metadata nearly always contained a de-identified subject ID, COVID-19 status, age in years and sex. Where available, HLA class I and class II types were obtained from metadata supplied by the sample provider rather than from assay-based typing. The samples were drawn from two sources: the first 160 participants of the ongoing ImmuneRACE study, and about 1,300 subjects contributed by 6 global collaborators. The material from the prospective study consisted of cDNA or gDNA derived from T cells, B-cell-depleted T cells, or PBMCs. The repertoires were released in a freely available public database intended as a resource for research on the immune response to SARS-CoV-2.

At one collaborating source in Seattle, patients were enrolled during active infection and were followed longitudinally through the course of disease. Each collaborating institution followed its own protocols to collect whole blood in K2EDTA tubes. For TCRbeta analysis, collaborators shipped samples as frozen whole blood, isolated PBMCs, or DNA extracted from either of those sample types. Details on this clone: This receptor's antigen is unknown. No much larger clone exists at a distance of one base, and base qualities are not known.

The immunoSEQ Assay, a bias-controlled multiplex PCR, was used to amplify TCRbeta CDR3 regions from genomic DNA. From the authors' description of their analysis: Within the assay, amplification of reference gene primers was used to estimate how many nucleated cells each sample contained. Sequence reads were collapsed and filtered to measure the absolute abundance of every unique TCRbeta CDR3 rearrangement. Productive Simpson clonality was computed per sample as the square root of Simpson's diversity index over productive rearrangements. This is the immuneACCESS table as TCRdb keeps it, with only in-frame sequences that have V and J called. A part of the clones is gone; compared with another copy, unresolved V genes explain less than half, and the rest is unexplained. V, J and clone size derive from that table, while D and trimming were established from the DNA sequence. Here the sample has about 69,000 clones; 75% to 90% occur a single time. The top ten clonotypes cover approximately 17% of the sample.

Trimming accounts for 0 bases at V and 5 bases at J, while the number of junction bases matched to no gene is 11. In the germline V gene, CDR1 corresponds to SGDLS and CDR2 to YYNGEE. The CDR3 spans 18 residues, from the cysteine through the phenylalanine. The retained sequence is limited to the CDR3, 54 bases, with the frame set at the first base. Broad study findings and their caveats: The amount of clinical and demographic metadata varied by source and participant and was provided uncurated.

The receptor chain draws on TRBV9 and TRBJ2-3, and TRBD2 matches 11 of the central bases. The receptor was isolated from a man aged 40-55 years with COVID-19, enrolled during active disease. Sequenced: peripheral blood. The DNA sequence is as follows: TGTGCCAGCAGCGTAGCAGGGGTAGCGGGGGGGCCGGGAGATACGCAGTATTTT. This sequence encodes CASSVAGVAGGPGDTQYF.